These T cell receptor beta chains were read from a single sample in a study of cytomegalovirus exposure and HLA in healthy donors. Sequenced by immunoSEQ multiplex PCR; TCRdb stores in-frame clones only, minus some. The sample includes about 88,000 clones, around 82% of them seen just once. Specimen: PBMCs. Receptors originate from a woman under 30 in good health and CMV-seropositive. CDR3s include the opening cysteine and the closing phenylalanine or tryptophan. D genes are given only for firm matches. The listing skips clone size in some rows; elsewhere it reads once, few, many or a size class.

TRBD2	.	TRBV23-1	TRBJ2-1	CASSPGTRDNEQFF	TGCGCCAGCAGTCCTGGGACTAGAGACAATGAGCAGTTCTTC
TRBD1	.	TRBV10-3	TRBJ2-3	CAISTGGAVYF	TGTGCCATAAGCACAGGGGGCGCAGTATATTTT
.	.	TRBV30	TRBJ1-3	CAWSIGASSGNTIYF	TGTGCCTGGAGTATAGGGGCGAGCTCTGGAAACACCATATATTTT
TRBD2	.	TRBV4-3	TRBJ2-1	CASSQDSGGIDNEQFF	TGCGCCAGCAGCCAGGATAGCGGGGGTATAGACAATGAGCAGTTCTTC
TRBD1	.	TRBV19	TRBJ1-6	CARRDRGACIHNSPLHF	TGTGCCAGGAGAGACAGGGGGGCCTGCATTCATAATTCACCCCTCCACTTT
TRBD1	.	TRBV18	TRBJ1-5	CASSETGGDQPQHF	TGTGCCAGCTCGGAAACAGGGGGTGATCAGCCCCAGCATTTT
TRBD1	.	TRBV6-5	TRBJ1-3	CASSRLDRGGNTIYF	TGTGCCAGCAGCCGATTGGACAGGGGTGGAAACACCATATATTTT
.	.	TRBV10-1	TRBJ2-3	CASSAAQRSDTQYF	TGCGCCAGCAGTGCCGCCCAGCGTTCGGATACGCAGTATTTT
TRBD1	.	TRBV13	TRBJ2-7	CASSHRGQGVSYEQYF	TGTGCCAGCAGCCACCGGGGACAGGGCGTCTCCTACGAGCAGTACTTC
TRBD1	.	TRBV28	TRBJ2-3	CASSPFKTGGTDTQYF	TGTGCCAGCAGTCCCTTTAAGACAGGGGGCACAGATACGCAGTATTTT
.	.	TRBV28	TRBJ1-5	CASSLAGYSNQPQHF	TGTGCCAGCAGTTTAGCAGGGTATAGCAATCAGCCCCAGCATTTT
TRBD2	.	TRBV7-3	TRBJ2-1	CASSPQAGGPNEQFF	TGTGCCAGCAGCCCCCAAGCGGGGGGGCCGAATGAGCAGTTCTTC
TRBD1	.	TRBV5-1	TRBJ2-7	CASGTGGTYEQYF	TGCGCCAGCGGGACAGGGGGCACATACGAGCAGTACTTC
TRBD1	.	TRBV30	TRBJ1-1	CAWSDGTGMNTEAFF	TGTGCCTGGAGTGATGGGACAGGAATGAACACTGAAGCTTTCTTT
TRBD2	.	TRBV5-1	TRBJ2-3	CASSSTSGGADTQYF	TGCGCCAGCAGCTCGACTAGCGGGGGGGCGGATACGCAGTATTTT
.	.	TRBV10-3	TRBJ2-2	CAISERRTANTGELFF	TGTGCCATCAGTGAGCGACGGACAGCGAACACCGGGGAGCTGTTTTTT
TRBD2	.	TRBV6-1	TRBJ2-2	CASSGLAGVTGELFF	TGTGCCAGCAGTGGACTAGCGGGGGTCACCGGGGAGCTGTTTTTT
TRBD2	.	TRBV10-3	TRBJ2-7	CAIRQTSGGAYEQYF	TGTGCCATCAGACAAACTAGCGGGGGGGCCTACGAGCAGTACTTC
.	.	TRBV10-2	TRBJ2-1	CASSDSAGGNNEQFF	TGCGCCAGCAGTGATAGTGCCGGGGGTAACAATGAGCAGTTCTTC
TRBD2	.	TRBV6-7	TRBJ2-7	CASSRTSGGDPWNSYEQYF	TGTGCCAGCAGCCGTACTAGCGGGGGGGACCCTTGGAACTCCTACGAGCAGTACTTC
.	.	TRBV7-2	TRBJ2-1	CASSLLRSGEQFF	TGTGCCAGCAGCTTATTGAGGTCCGGTGAGCAGTTCTTC
TRBD1	.	TRBV10-3	TRBJ1-5	CAIRGDSYQPQHF	TGTGCCATCAGGGGGGACAGCTATCAGCCCCAGCATTTT
TRBD2	.	TRBV11-2	TRBJ2-5	CASSFPPSGGSLGETQYF	TGTGCCAGCAGCTTCCCGCCTAGCGGGGGGTCCTTGGGGGAGACCCAGTACTTC
TRBD1	.	TRBV10-3	TRBJ1-6	CAISEWTGYNSPLHF	TGTGCCATCAGTGAGTGGACAGGGTATAATTCACCCCTCCACTTT
TRBD2	.	TRBV4-1	TRBJ2-7	CASSQVTSGGYEQYF	TGCGCCAGCAGCCAAGTTACTAGCGGGGGCTACGAGCAGTACTTC
.	.	TRBV7-2	TRBJ1-1	CASSLSGGVTEAFF	TGTGCCAGCAGCTTATCCGGGGGGGTCACTGAAGCTTTCTTT
.	.	TRBV10-3	TRBJ1-1	CAISDRDWYTEAFF	TGTGCCATCAGTGACAGGGATTGGTACACTGAAGCTTTCTTT
.	.	TRBV5-4	TRBJ1-5	CASSGCRDTYSNQPQHF	TGTGCCAGCAGCGGCTGCCGGGACACTTATAGCAATCAGCCCCAGCATTTT
.	few	TRBV4-2	TRBJ1-2	CASSPEQGSGGYTF	TGTGCCAGCAGTCCGGAGCAGGGTAGCGGTGGCTACACCTTC
.	.	TRBV5-1	TRBJ1-2	CASSSDMNYGYTF	TGCGCCAGCAGCTCGGACATGAACTATGGCTACACCTTC
.	.	TRBV5-1	TRBJ2-1	CASSPDGGGEYEQFF	TGCGCCAGCAGCCCGGACGGGGGAGGAGAATATGAGCAGTTCTTC
TRBD1	once	TRBV19	TRBJ2-3	CASNQGVFSDTQYF	TGTGCCAGTAACCAGGGGGTATTTTCAGATACGCAGTATTTT
.	.	TRBV2	TRBJ2-2	CASRAVDTGELFF	TGTGCCAGCAGGGCGGTAGATACCGGGGAGCTGTTTTTT
.	.	TRBV4-2	TRBJ1-6	CASSQDPQGVNSPLHF	TGTGCCAGCAGCCAAGATCCGCAGGGTGTTAATTCACCCCTCCACTTT
TRBD1	.	TRBV5-1	TRBJ2-5	CASSQQGFGETQYF	TGCGCCAGCAGCCAACAGGGGTTCGGGGAGACCCAGTACTTC
TRBD2	.	TRBV10-3	TRBJ2-5	CAISEVSGQETQYF	TGTGCCATCAGTGAGGTTAGCGGGCAAGAGACCCAGTACTTC
TRBD1	.	TRBV5-1	TRBJ2-2	CASRKMGQGFEGELFF	TGCGCCAGCAGAAAGATGGGACAGGGATTCGAAGGGGAGCTGTTTTTT
.	.	TRBV29-1	TRBJ2-1	CSVVPRGRFNEQFF	TGCAGCGTTGTGCCCAGGGGACGCTTCAATGAGCAGTTCTTC
.	.	TRBV5-4	TRBJ1-3	CASSLGGDENTIYF	TGTGCCAGCAGCTTGGGCGGGGATGAAAACACCATATATTTT
TRBD1	.	TRBV5-6	TRBJ1-4	CASSFFRGLNEKLFF	TGTGCCAGCAGCTTTTTCAGGGGGCTTAATGAAAAACTGTTTTTT